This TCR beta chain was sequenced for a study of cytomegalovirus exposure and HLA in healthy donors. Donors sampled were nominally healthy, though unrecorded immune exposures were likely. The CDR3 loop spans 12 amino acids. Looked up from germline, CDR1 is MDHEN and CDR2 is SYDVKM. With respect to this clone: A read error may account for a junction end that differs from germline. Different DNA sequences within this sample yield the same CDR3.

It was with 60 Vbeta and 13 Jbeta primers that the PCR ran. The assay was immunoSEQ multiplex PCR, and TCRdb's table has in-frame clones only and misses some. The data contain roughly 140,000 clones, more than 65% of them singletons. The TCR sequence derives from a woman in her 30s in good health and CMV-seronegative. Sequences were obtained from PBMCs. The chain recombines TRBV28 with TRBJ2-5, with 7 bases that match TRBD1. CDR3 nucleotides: TGCGCCAGCGGAAAGAGGGGGCTGACCCAGTACTTC. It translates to CASGKRGLTQYF. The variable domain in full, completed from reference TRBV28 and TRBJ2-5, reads DVKVTQSSRYLVKRTGEKVFLECVQDMDHENMFWYRQDPGLGLRLIYFSYDVKMKEKGDIPEGYSVSREKKERFSLILESASTNQTSMYLCASGKRGLTQYFGPGTRLLVL.